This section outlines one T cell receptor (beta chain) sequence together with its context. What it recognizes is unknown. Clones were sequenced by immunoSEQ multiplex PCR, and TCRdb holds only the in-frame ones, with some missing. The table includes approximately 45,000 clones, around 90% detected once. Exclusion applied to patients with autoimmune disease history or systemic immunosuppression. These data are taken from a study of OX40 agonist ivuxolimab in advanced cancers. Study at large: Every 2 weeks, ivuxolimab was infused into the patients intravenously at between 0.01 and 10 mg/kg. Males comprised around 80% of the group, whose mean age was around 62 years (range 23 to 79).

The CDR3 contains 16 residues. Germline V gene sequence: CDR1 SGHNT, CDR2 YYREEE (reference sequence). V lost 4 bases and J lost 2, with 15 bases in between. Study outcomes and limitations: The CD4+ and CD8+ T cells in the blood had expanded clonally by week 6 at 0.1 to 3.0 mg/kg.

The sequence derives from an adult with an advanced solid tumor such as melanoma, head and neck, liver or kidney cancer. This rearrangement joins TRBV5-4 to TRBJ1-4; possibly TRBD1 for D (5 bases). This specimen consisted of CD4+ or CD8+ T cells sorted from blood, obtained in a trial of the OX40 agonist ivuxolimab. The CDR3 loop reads CASSPSLGTTNEKLFF. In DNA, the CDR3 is TGTGCCAGCAGCCCTAGTCTGGGGACCACTAATGAAAAACTGTTTTTT. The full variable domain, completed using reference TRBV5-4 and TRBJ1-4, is ETGVTQSPTHLIKTRGQQVTLRCSSQSGHNTVSWYQQALGQGPQFIFQYYREEENGRGNFPPRFSGLQFPNYSSELNVNALELDDSALYLCASSPSLGTTNEKLFFGSGTQLSVL.